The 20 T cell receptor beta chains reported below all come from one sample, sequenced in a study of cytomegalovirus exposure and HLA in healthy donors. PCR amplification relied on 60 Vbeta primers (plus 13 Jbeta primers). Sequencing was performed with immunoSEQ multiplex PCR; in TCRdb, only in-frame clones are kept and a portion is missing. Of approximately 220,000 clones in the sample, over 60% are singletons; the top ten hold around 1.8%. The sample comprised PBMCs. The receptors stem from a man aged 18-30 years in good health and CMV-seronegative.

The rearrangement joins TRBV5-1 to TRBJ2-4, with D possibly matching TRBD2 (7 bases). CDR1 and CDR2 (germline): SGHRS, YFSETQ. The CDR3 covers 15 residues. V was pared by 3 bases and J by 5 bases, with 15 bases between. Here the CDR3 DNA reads TGCGCCAGCAGCTCCTCAGGGGCGGGAGAAAACATTCAGTACTTC. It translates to CASSSSGAGENIQYF.

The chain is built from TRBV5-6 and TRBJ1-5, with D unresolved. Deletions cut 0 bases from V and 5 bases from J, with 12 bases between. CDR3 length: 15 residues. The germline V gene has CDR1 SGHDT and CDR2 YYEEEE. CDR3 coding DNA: TGTGCCAGCAGCTTGGCGGGTAGAAGCGATCAGCCCCAGCATTTT. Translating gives CASSLAGRSDQPQHF. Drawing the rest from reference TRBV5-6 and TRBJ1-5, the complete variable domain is DAGVTQSPTHLIKTRGQQVTLRCSPKSGHDTVSWYQQALGQGPQFIFQYYEEEERQRGNFPDRFSGHQFPNYSSELNVNALLLGDSALYLCASSLAGRSDQPQHFGDGTRLSIL.

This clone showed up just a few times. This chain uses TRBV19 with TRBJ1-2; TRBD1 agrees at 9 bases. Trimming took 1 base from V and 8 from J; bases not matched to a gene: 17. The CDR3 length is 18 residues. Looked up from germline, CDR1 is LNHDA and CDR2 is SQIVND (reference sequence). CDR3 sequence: CASSIGSGTGRSWGGYTF. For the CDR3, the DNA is TGTGCCAGTAGTATAGGATCCGGGACAGGGCGTTCATGGGGCGGCTACACCTTC.

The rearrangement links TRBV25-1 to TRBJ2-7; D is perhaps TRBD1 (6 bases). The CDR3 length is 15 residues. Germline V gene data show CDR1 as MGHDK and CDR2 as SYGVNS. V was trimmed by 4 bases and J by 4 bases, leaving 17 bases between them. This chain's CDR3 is CASSGSKGGAYEQYF. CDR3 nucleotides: TGTGCCAGCAGTGGGTCGAAAGGGGGTGCGTACGAGCAGTACTTC.

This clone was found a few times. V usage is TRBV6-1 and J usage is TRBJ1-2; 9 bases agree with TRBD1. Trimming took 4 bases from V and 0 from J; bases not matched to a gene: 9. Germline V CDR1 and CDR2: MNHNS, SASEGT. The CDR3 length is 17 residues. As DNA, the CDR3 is TGTGCCAGCAGTGCCGGGACAGGGCTTGGGTCTAACTATGGCTACACCTTC. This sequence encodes CASSAGTGLGSNYGYTF.

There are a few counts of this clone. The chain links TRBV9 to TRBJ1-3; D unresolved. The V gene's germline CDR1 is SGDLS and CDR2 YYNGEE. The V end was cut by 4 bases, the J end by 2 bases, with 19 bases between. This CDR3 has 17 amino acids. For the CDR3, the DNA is TGTGCCAGCAGCAACATCGCGTCCTCCGGGGCTGGAAACACCATATATTTT. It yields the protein CASSNIASSGAGNTIYF.

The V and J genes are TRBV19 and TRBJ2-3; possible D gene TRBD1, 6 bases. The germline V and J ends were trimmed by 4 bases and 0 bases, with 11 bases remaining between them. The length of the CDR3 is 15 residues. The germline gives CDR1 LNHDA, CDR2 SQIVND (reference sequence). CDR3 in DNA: TGTGCCAGTAGTAACACAGGGTCAAGCACAGATACGCAGTATTTT. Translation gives CASSNTGSSTDTQYF.

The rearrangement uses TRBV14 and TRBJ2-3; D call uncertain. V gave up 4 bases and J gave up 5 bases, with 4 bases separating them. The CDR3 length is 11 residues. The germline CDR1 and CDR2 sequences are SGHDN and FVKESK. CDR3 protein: CASSLKDTQYF. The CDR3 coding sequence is TGTGCCAGCAGCCTAAAAGATACGCAGTATTTT.

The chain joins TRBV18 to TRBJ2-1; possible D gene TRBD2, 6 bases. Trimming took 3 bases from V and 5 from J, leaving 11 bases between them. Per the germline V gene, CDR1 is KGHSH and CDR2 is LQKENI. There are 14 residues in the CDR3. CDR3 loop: CASSPPRGDNEQFF. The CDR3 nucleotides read TGTGCCAGCTCACCGCCGCGGGGTGACAATGAGCAGTTCTTC.

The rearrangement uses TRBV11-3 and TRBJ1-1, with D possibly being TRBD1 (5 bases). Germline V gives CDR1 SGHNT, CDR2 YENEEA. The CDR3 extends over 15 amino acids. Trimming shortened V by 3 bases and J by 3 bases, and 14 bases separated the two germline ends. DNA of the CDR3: TGTGCCAGCAGCTTGATCTCCAGGGAAGACACTGAAGCTTTCTTT. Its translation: CASSLISREDTEAFF.

In DNA form, the CDR3 reads TGTGCCAGCAGCGAGACTAGCTCGGGTCTTGGTGATCAGACCCAGTACTTC. Amino acids: CASSETSSGLGDQTQYF. The chain joins TRBV5-6 to TRBJ2-5, with 7 bases fitting TRBD2. V was clipped by 4 bases and J by 6 bases; unmatched bases: 18. The germline V gene encodes CDR1 SGHDT and CDR2 YYEEEE. This CDR3 comprises 17 residues.

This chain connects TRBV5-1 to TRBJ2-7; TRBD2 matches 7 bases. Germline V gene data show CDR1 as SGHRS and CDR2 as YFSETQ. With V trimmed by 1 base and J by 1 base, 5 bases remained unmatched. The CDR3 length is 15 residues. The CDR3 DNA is TGCGCCAGCAGCTTGTCGAGCGGGGCATCCTACGAGCAGTACTTC. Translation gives CASSLSSGASYEQYF.

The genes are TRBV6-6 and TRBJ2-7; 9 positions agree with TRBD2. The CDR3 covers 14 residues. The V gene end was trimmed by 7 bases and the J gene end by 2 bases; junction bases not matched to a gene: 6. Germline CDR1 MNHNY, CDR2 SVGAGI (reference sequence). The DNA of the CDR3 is TGTGCCAGCATCCGGGCTAGCGGGACCTACGAGCAGTACTTC. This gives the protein CASIRASGTYEQYF.

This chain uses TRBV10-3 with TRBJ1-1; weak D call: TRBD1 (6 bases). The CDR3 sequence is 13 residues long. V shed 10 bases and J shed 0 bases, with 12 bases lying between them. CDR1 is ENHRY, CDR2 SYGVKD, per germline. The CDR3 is CATRQAMNTEAFF. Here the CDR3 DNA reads TGTGCCACCCGACAGGCCATGAACACTGAAGCTTTCTTT.

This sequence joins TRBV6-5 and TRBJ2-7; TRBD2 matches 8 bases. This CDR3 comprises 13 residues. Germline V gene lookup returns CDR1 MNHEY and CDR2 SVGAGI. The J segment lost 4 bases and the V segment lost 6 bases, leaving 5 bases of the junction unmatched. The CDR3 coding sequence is TGTGCCAGCAGCCGGGGGGGCCGGTACGAGCAGTACTTC. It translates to CASSRGGRYEQYF.

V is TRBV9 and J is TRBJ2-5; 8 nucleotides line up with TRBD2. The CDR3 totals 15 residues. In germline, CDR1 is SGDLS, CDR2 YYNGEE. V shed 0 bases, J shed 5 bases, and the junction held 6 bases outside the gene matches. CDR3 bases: TGTGCCAGCAGCGTAGCATGGTCTAGCGGGGAGACCCAGTACTTC. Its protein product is CASSVAWSSGETQYF.

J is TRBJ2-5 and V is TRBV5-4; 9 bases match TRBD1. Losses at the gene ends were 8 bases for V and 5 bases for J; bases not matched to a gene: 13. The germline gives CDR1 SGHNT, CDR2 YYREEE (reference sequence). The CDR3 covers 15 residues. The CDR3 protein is CASSGQGPPEETQYF. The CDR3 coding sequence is TGTGCCAGTTCCGGACAGGGGCCGCCGGAGGAGACCCAGTACTTC.

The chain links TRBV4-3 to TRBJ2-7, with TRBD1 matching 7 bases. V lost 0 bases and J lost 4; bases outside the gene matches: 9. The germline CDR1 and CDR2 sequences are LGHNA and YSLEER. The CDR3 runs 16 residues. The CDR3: CASSQDSGARGYEQYF. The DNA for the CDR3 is TGCGCCAGCAGCCAAGATTCCGGGGCCAGGGGGTACGAGCAGTACTTC.

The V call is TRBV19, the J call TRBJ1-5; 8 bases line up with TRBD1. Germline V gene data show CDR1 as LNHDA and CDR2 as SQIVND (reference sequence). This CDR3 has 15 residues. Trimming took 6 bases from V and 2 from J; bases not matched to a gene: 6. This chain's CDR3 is CASSPQGDGNQPQHF. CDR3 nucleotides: TGTGCCAGTAGCCCACAGGGGGATGGCAATCAGCCCCAGCATTTT.

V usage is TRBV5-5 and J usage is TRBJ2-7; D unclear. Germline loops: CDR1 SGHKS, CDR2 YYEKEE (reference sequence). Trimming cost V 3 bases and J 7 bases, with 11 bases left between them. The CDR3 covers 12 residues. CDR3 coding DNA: TGTGCCAGCAGCTCGCCGGTCTTGGAGCAGTACTTC. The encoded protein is CASSSPVLEQYF.